The text below deals with one T cell receptor (beta chain). The repertoire was sequenced with immunoSEQ multiplex PCR; TCRdb's copy has only in-frame clones and lacks some. This sample carries around 700,000 clones, roughly 72% of them seen once, and the ten largest clones take around 2%. This entry is derived from a study of shared clonotypes between healthy human individuals. Germline trimming cut 6 bases from V and 6 bases from J; bases unmatched to any gene: 5. The CDR3 totals 13 residues. The germline V gene encodes CDR1 GTSNPN and CDR2 SVGIG (reference sequence). The V call is TRBV30, the J call TRBJ1-6, with 7 bases matching TRBD1. The receptor was isolated from a young woman in good health. Sequencing input: memory CD4+ T cells sorted from blood. The sample's subset: CD45RA-negative fraction. This CDR3 reads CACTGDTNSPLHF. The CDR3 DNA follows: TGTGCCTGCACAGGGGACACTAATTCACCCCTCCACTTT.